The 30 T cell receptor beta chains in this list originate from one sample, sequenced in a study of CD8+ T cells in alopecia areata. Reverse transcribed after extraction, RNA yielded cDNA as the sequencing template. Sequencing was performed with immunoSEQ multiplex PCR; in TCRdb, only in-frame clones are kept and a portion is missing. The table records some 170,000 clones, about 67% of them present only once. Source: CD8+ T cells sorted from blood, taken at week 0. These TCRs come from a human donor with alopecia areata.

J is TRBJ2-1 and V is TRBV7-9, with a possible D match to TRBD1 (6 bases). Trimming stripped 2 bases from V and 0 bases from J, with 14 bases between. The CDR3 sequence is 17 residues long. The germline V gene has CDR1 SEHNR and CDR2 FQNEAQ (reference sequence). The CDR3 sequence is CASSLRSRDNSYNEQFF. The DNA of the CDR3 is TGTGCCAGCAGCTTACGGAGCCGGGACAACTCCTACAATGAGCAGTTCTTC.

The V and J genes are TRBV11-1 and TRBJ2-1; 7 positions match TRBD2. The CDR3 runs to 14 residues. The germline gives CDR1 SGHAT, CDR2 FQDESV (reference sequence). V shed 0 bases and J 5 bases; nucleotides not matched to a gene: 1. CDR3: CASSLAGGDNEQFF. Written as DNA, the CDR3 is TGTGCCAGCAGCTTAGCGGGGGGGGACAATGAGCAGTTCTTC.

The V call is TRBV29-1, the J call TRBJ2-7; TRBD1 aligns across 8 bases. Per the germline V gene, CDR1 is SQVTM and CDR2 is ANQGSEA. This CDR3 comprises 11 residues. With V trimmed by 6 bases and J by 6 bases, 4 bases remained unmatched. The CDR3 spells CSVTDRAEQYF. CDR3 in DNA: TGCAGCGTAACGGACAGGGCCGAGCAGTACTTC.

This sequence joins TRBV4-1 and TRBJ1-1, with D perhaps matching TRBD1 (6 bases). This CDR3 spans 16 amino acids. The V end lost 6 bases, the J end lost 5 bases, and 22 bases lay between the germline ends. CDR1 and CDR2 (germline): MGHRA, YSYEKL. The CDR3 sequence: CASRSRSAGEDTEAFF. The DNA for the CDR3 is TGCGCCAGCAGGTCAAGGTCGGCAGGGGAGGATACTGAAGCTTTCTTT.

The gene calls are TRBV9 and TRBJ2-7, with a weak D call TRBD1 (5 bases). Germline V CDR1 and CDR2: SGDLS, YYNGEE. The CDR3 extends over 13 amino acids. Trimming pared 3 bases from V and 4 bases from J, leaving 11 bases between. This CDR3 is CASSAGRGYEQYF. In DNA, the CDR3 is TGTGCCAGCAGCGCCGGTAGGGGATACGAGCAGTACTTC.

The V gene is TRBV5-6, the J gene TRBJ2-3; D not certain. Germline V CDR1 and CDR2: SGHDT, YYEEEE. Between the trimmed V and J ends, which lost 0 bases and 3 bases, there was a span of 8 bases. This CDR3 has 14 amino acids. CDR3 sequence (DNA): TGTGCCAGCAGCTTGGGGTCACTTACAGATACGCAGTATTTT. This codes for CASSLGSLTDTQYF.

V is TRBV2 and J is TRBJ2-7, with D perhaps given as TRBD1 or TRBD2 (5 bases each). In germline, CDR1 is SNHLY, CDR2 FYNNEI. Trimming stripped 4 bases from V and 1 base from J, with 11 bases between. The CDR3 contains 14 residues. The CDR3 nucleotides read TGTGCCAGCAGTGCCGGGACGGGATCCTACGAGCAGTACTTC. Protein sequence: CASSAGTGSYEQYF. Complete variable domain (other parts from reference TRBV2 and TRBJ2-7): EPEVTQTPSHQVTQMGQEVILRCVPISNHLYFYWYRQILGQKVEFLVSFYNNEISEKSEIFDDQFSVERPDGSNFTLKIRSTKLEDSAMYFCASSAGTGSYEQYFGPGTRLTVT.

The chain has TRBV10-3 and TRBJ2-7, with D maybe TRBD2 (5 bases). The CDR3 runs 12 residues. V dropped 3 bases and J dropped 5 bases, with 8 bases sitting between them. CDR1 and CDR2 from the germline V gene are ENHRY and SYGVKD. In DNA, the CDR3 is TGTGCCATCAGTGATGTCGGGGACGAGCAGTACTTC. It is translated as CAISDVGDEQYF.

To note about this clone: This sample includes further DNA sequences coding for the same CDR3. CDR3 nucleotides: TGTGCCAGCAGCCTGACGGTGAACACTGAAGCTTTCTTT. Translated: CASSLTVNTEAFF. This sequence joins TRBV27 and TRBJ1-1; D not resolved. With 6 bases removed from V and 0 bases from J, the gap between germline ends came to 8 bases. Germline-derived CDR1 and CDR2 are MNHEY and SMNVEV (reference sequence). The CDR3 spans 13 residues.

This chain uses TRBV6-5 with TRBJ2-5; 7 positions match TRBD2. Germline-derived CDR1 and CDR2 are MNHEY and SVGAGI. The V gene end was trimmed by 4 bases and the J gene end by 5 bases; junction bases not matched to a gene: 10. This CDR3 has 15 residues. CDR3 protein: CASSFTRTRVETQYF. The CDR3 coding sequence is TGTGCCAGCAGTTTCACACGGACTAGGGTGGAGACCCAGTACTTC.

This clone was recorded a few times. The chain uses TRBV14 and TRBJ2-1; D is possibly TRBD1 or TRBD2 (5 bases each). This CDR3 has 16 amino acids. Germline V gene sequence: CDR1 SGHDN, CDR2 FVKESK. The V end lost 4 bases, the J end lost 0 bases, and 13 bases lay between the germline ends. The DNA for the CDR3 is TGTGCCAGCAGCCCCCGGGCAGGGAGCTCCTACAATGAGCAGTTCTTC. It is translated as CASSPRAGSSYNEQFF.

This clone has just one count. J is TRBJ2-5 and V is TRBV19; 9 bases are shared with TRBD1. CDR1 is LNHDA and CDR2 is SQIVND in the germline V gene (reference sequence). Trimming removed 6 bases from V and 2 bases from J; junction bases left unmatched: 7. CDR3 length equals 15 residues. The CDR3 protein is CASRGQGSIQETQYF. The CDR3 DNA follows: TGTGCCAGTAGAGGACAGGGGTCGATACAAGAGACCCAGTACTTC.

The V gene is TRBV6-5, the J gene TRBJ2-2, with 8 bases lining up with TRBD2. The trim removed 7 bases at V and 4 bases at J, leaving 2 bases unmatched. This CDR3 comprises 13 residues. CDR1 MNHEY and CDR2 SVGAGI come from the germline V gene. The CDR3 protein is CASTAGGTGELFF. CDR3 DNA sequence: TGTGCCAGCACGGCGGGGGGCACCGGGGAGCTGTTTTTT.

The J gene is TRBJ1-1, the V gene TRBV6-5; D call uncertain. Trimming left V 2 bases short and J 6 bases short, with 10 bases between. CDR1 MNHEY and CDR2 SVGAGI come from the germline V gene. The CDR3 length is 13 residues. CDR3 loop: CASSYGRGSEAFF. CDR3 nucleotide sequence: TGTGCCAGCAGTTACGGTCGCGGCTCTGAAGCTTTCTTT.

The rearrangement uses TRBV4-1 and TRBJ1-5; D uncertain. This CDR3 has 13 amino acids. Trimming took off 1 base at V and 7 bases at J, with 8 bases between the two ends. Germline values: CDR1 MGHRA, CDR2 YSYEKL. CDR3 sequence: CASSQVLRQPQHF. DNA of the CDR3: TGCGCCAGCAGCCAAGTACTACGGCAGCCCCAGCATTTT.

CDR3 loop: CAISDDSQETQYF. In DNA form, the CDR3 reads TGTGCCATCAGTGATGACAGCCAAGAGACCCAGTACTTC. The genes are TRBV10-3 and TRBJ2-5, with D maybe TRBD1 (5 bases). The germline V gene has CDR1 ENHRY and CDR2 SYGVKD. This CDR3 is 13 amino acids long. V lost 3 bases to trimming and J lost 1 base, with 6 bases between them.

The chain is built from TRBV6-1 and TRBJ1-5; D is uncertain. Germline V gene lookup returns CDR1 MNHNS and CDR2 SASEGT. V was pared by 3 bases and J by 7 bases, with 13 bases between. This CDR3 is built from 14 residues. The CDR3 here is CASSEWGDKQPQHF. The CDR3 DNA reads TGTGCCAGCAGTGAGTGGGGTGATAAGCAGCCCCAGCATTTT.

The rearrangement links TRBV30 to TRBJ1-2; D uncertain. The V end was cut by 0 bases, the J end by 4 bases, with 15 bases between. The CDR3 is 15 amino acids. CDR1 is GTSNPN and CDR2 is SVGIG in the germline V gene (reference sequence). The CDR3 region is CAWSVWSTLRYGYTF. The DNA of the CDR3 is TGTGCCTGGAGTGTATGGTCCACCCTTCGCTATGGCTACACCTTC.

The rearrangement uses TRBV28 and TRBJ2-5; TRBD2 agrees at 12 bases. The V gene end was trimmed by 5 bases and the J gene end by 6 bases; junction bases not matched to a gene: 10. Germline V gives CDR1 MDHEN, CDR2 SYDVKM. The length of the CDR3 is 16 residues. CDR3 protein: CASSPLTSGGLKTQYF. The CDR3 coding sequence is TGTGCCAGCAGTCCCCTGACTAGCGGGGGTTTAAAGACCCAGTACTTC.

This clone was seen a handful of times. The sample holds other DNA sequences that translate to the same CDR3. V is TRBV20-1 and J is TRBJ1-2; D is uncertain. There are 10 residues in the CDR3. Germline V CDR1 and CDR2: DFQATT, SNEGSKA (reference sequence). V was cut by 0 bases and J by 8 bases, with 4 bases left in between. The CDR3 reads CSARDGGYTF. The CDR3 DNA sequence: TGCAGTGCTAGAGATGGGGGCTACACCTTC.

This clone has only a few counts. The chain links TRBV7-9 to TRBJ2-3; 7 nucleotides line up with TRBD1. The V and J ends lost 5 bases and 5 bases, in that order; junction bases with no gene match: 10. The CDR3 has 15 residues. Germline V lookup: CDR1 SEHNR, CDR2 FQNEAQ (reference sequence). CDR3: CASSNRDSPGDTQYF. The CDR3 nucleotides read TGTGCCAGCAGCAACCGGGACAGCCCCGGAGATACGCAGTATTTT.

V is TRBV5-1 and J is TRBJ1-1, with 7 bases lining up with TRBD1. CDR3 length: 16 residues. The junction had 9 bases not matched to a gene; V was cut back by 4 bases and J by 0 bases. Germline V gene sequence: CDR1 SGHRS, CDR2 YFSETQ. CDR3 amino acids: CASSPHPTGMNTEAFF. The CDR3 bases are TGCGCCAGCAGCCCACACCCGACAGGGATGAACACTGAAGCTTTCTTT.

This chain connects TRBV4-1 to TRBJ2-5, with 9 bases lining up with TRBD2. Germline V gives CDR1 MGHRA, CDR2 YSYEKL. The junction had 7 bases not matched to a gene; V was cut back by 1 base and J by 4 bases. CDR3 length: 16 amino acids. CDR3: CASSQVGSGGTETQYF. CDR3 nucleotide sequence: TGCGCCAGCAGCCAAGTAGGGAGCGGGGGGACAGAGACCCAGTACTTC.

This clone has more than one count but fewer than ten. The chain has TRBV14 and TRBJ2-3; TRBD2 agrees at 8 bases. This CDR3 spans 16 amino acids. CDR1 and CDR2 from the germline V gene are SGHDN and FVKESK. The trim removed 4 bases at V and 4 bases at J, leaving 10 bases unmatched. CDR3 coding DNA: TGTGCCAGCAGCCCTACCGGGACTAGAAGGGCAGATACGCAGTATTTT. Its protein product is CASSPTGTRRADTQYF.

The rearrangement uses TRBV19 and TRBJ1-1, with no clear D. Trimming stripped 4 bases from V and 2 bases from J, with 17 bases between. The CDR3 is 16 residues long. Germline V CDR1 and CDR2: LNHDA, SQIVND (reference sequence). The CDR3 reads CASSNAVYPKNTEAFF. CDR3 coding DNA: TGTGCCAGTAGTAACGCGGTGTATCCCAAAAACACTGAAGCTTTCTTT.

This sequence joins TRBV30 and TRBJ2-1, with 7 bases fitting TRBD1. The ends lost 3 bases at V and 6 bases at J; junction bases unmatched: 8. Germline V lookup: CDR1 GTSNPN, CDR2 SVGIG (reference sequence). The CDR3 consists of 14 residues. The CDR3 sequence is CAWSGDRYPNEQFF. Here the CDR3 DNA reads TGTGCCTGGAGCGGGGACAGATACCCCAATGAGCAGTTCTTC.

The CDR3 DNA reads TGTGCCAGCAGCCCGTTTGCACAGGGCCTCCATCTGTATTTT. As protein: CASSPFAQGLHLYF. V gene TRBV4-2 combines with J gene TRBJ2-3; D might be TRBD1 (6 bases). The CDR3 length is 14 residues. Germline CDR1 reads LGHNA; CDR2 reads YNFKEQ. V lost 4 bases and J 14 bases, leaving 22 bases between the germline ends.

Here the CDR3 DNA reads TGCAGCGTTGTCGGGGGGATAAGTGACAAGGCCCTCTACGAGCAGTACTTC. It translates to CSVVGGISDKALYEQYF. The rearrangement links TRBV29-1 to TRBJ2-7; 7 bases align to TRBD2. This CDR3 contains 17 residues. Germline trimming cut 4 bases from V and 3 bases from J; bases unmatched to any gene: 18. Germline loops: CDR1 SQVTM, CDR2 ANQGSEA.

This rearrangement joins TRBV2 to TRBJ2-5; 7 nucleotides agree with TRBD1. V shed 2 bases and J 5 bases; nucleotides not matched to a gene: 11. Germline CDR1 is SNHLY and CDR2 is FYNNEI. The CDR3 covers 16 residues. The CDR3 is CASSELATGVRETQYF. The CDR3 DNA reads TGTGCCAGCAGTGAACTCGCTACAGGGGTCCGGGAGACCCAGTACTTC. The variable domain in full, completed from reference TRBV2 and TRBJ2-5, reads EPEVTQTPSHQVTQMGQEVILRCVPISNHLYFYWYRQILGQKVEFLVSFYNNEISEKSEIFDDQFSVERPDGSNFTLKIRSTKLEDSAMYFCASSELATGVRETQYFGPGTRLLVL.

This chain uses TRBV4-1 with TRBJ2-1, with D perhaps TRBD1 (5 bases). Looked up from germline, CDR1 is MGHRA and CDR2 is YSYEKL. The CDR3 runs 11 residues. The V and J ends lost 2 bases and 12 bases respectively, with 8 bases between them. The CDR3: CASSQQGAQFF. The CDR3 DNA reads TGCGCCAGCAGCCAACAGGGTGCGCAGTTCTTC.